The 26 T cell receptor beta chains given below trace back to one sample, sequenced in a study of blood T cell repertoires in COVID-19. The table came from immunoSEQ multiplex PCR; TCRdb's copy has only in-frame clones and leaves some out. This table has around 11,000 clones, around 90% appearing once. The sequenced sample was peripheral blood. The receptors stem from a human donor in a cohort sampled during active COVID-19.

This clone was seen a few times. The V and J genes are TRBV4-1 and TRBJ2-1, with 8 bases aligning to TRBD2. The ends lost 3 bases at V and 5 bases at J; junction bases unmatched: 12. Germline V lookup: CDR1 MGHRA, CDR2 YSYEKL. The CDR3 runs 17 residues. CDR3 DNA sequence: TGCGCCAGCAGCCACGAAGCTGGCCAGCGGGGGCACAATGAGCAGTTCTTC. Its translation: CASSHEAGQRGHNEQFF.

This clone was seen once. CDR3 bases: TGTGCCAGCAGCGTAGGGCCCGGGGAGCTGTTTTTT. It encodes CASSVGPGELFF. This chain joins TRBV9 and TRBJ2-2; D is unclear. The CDR3 contains 12 residues. Trimming shortened V by 0 bases and J by 6 bases, and 3 bases separated the two germline ends. Germline-derived CDR1 and CDR2 are SGDLS and YYNGEE.

J is TRBJ2-1 and V is TRBV6-5, with D possibly matching TRBD2 (6 bases). The CDR3 sequence is 15 residues long. Trimming shortened V by 2 bases and J by 2 bases, and 10 bases separated the two germline ends. From germline, CDR1 is MNHEY and CDR2 SVGAGI. The CDR3 spells CASSYGRGTYNEQFF. The DNA of the CDR3 is TGTGCCAGCAGTTACGGACGCGGGACCTACAATGAGCAGTTCTTC.

The chain couples TRBV24-1 to TRBJ2-7; 7 bases are shared with TRBD1. This CDR3 comprises 14 residues. The V gene end was trimmed by 3 bases and the J gene end by 1 base; junction bases not matched to a gene: 2. CDR1 and CDR2 (germline): KGHDR, SFDVKD. The CDR3 DNA reads as TGTGCCACCAGTGATCCGGGACAGTCCTACGAGCAGTACTTC. Amino acid sequence: CATSDPGQSYEQYF.

The chain recombines TRBV19 with TRBJ2-1, with 10 nucleotides matching TRBD2. Germline assignment: CDR1 LNHDA and CDR2 SQIVND (reference sequence). Trimming took 7 bases from V and 0 from J; bases not matched to a gene: 3. The CDR3 is 15 amino acids. The CDR3 protein is CASTKRGGSYNEQFF. Written as DNA, the CDR3 is TGTGCCAGTACAAAGCGGGGGGGCTCCTACAATGAGCAGTTCTTC.

Concerning this clone itself: One end of the junction fails to match germline, which may point to a read error. The chain uses TRBV7-7 and TRBJ1-1, with D possibly TRBD1 on 5 matching bases. The CDR3 is made up of 13 amino acids. The V gene's germline CDR1 is SSHAT and CDR2 FNYEAQ (reference sequence). The CDR3 loop is CASSMTVNTEAFF. In DNA form, the CDR3 reads TGTGCTAGCAGCATGACAGTGAACACTGAAGCTTTCTTT.

The V call is TRBV2, the J call TRBJ2-6; 8 positions agree with TRBD1. Losses at the gene ends were 4 bases for V and 4 bases for J; bases not matched to a gene: 3. The CDR3 covers 15 residues. Per the germline V gene, CDR1 is SNHLY and CDR2 is FYNNEI. In DNA, the CDR3 is TGTGCCAGCAGTGGGGACAGGACGGGGGCCAACGTCCTGACTTTC. It codes for CASSGDRTGANVLTF.

The chain couples TRBV11-2 to TRBJ2-3; weak D call: TRBD2 (7 bases). The CDR3 length is 14 residues. The germline V gene encodes CDR1 SGHAT and CDR2 FQNNGV. Trimming removed 4 bases at V and 5 bases at J, with 13 bases between. CDR3 coding DNA: TGTGCCAGCAGCTCGGGGGGCTTAAAAGATACGCAGTATTTT. Translated, it gives CASSSGGLKDTQYF.

This clone was seen just once. The chain carries TRBV19 and TRBJ2-2, with D perhaps matching TRBD2 (6 bases). The germline gives CDR1 LNHDA, CDR2 SQIVND (reference sequence). The CDR3 totals 14 residues. The CDR3 loop reads CAGGGVGNTGELFF. In DNA, the CDR3 is TGTGCTGGAGGAGGGGTTGGGAACACCGGGGAGCTGTTTTTT.

The V call is TRBV5-5, the J call TRBJ1-1; D is undetermined. The length of the CDR3 is 13 residues. The germline gives CDR1 SGHKS, CDR2 YYEKEE (reference sequence). With 3 bases removed from V and 3 bases from J, the gap between germline ends came to 9 bases. This CDR3 reads CASSSQDDTEAFF. CDR3 bases: TGTGCCAGCAGCTCCCAGGATGACACTGAAGCTTTCTTT.

The chain has TRBV11-2 and TRBJ2-7; 9 bases fit TRBD1. Trimming removed 1 base from V and 6 bases from J; junction bases left unmatched: 10. The CDR3 is made up of 16 amino acids. Per the germline V gene, CDR1 is SGHAT and CDR2 is FQNNGV. CDR3 region: CASSLGVAQGAGEQYF. CDR3 DNA: TGTGCCAGCAGCTTAGGGGTTGCACAGGGGGCCGGCGAGCAGTACTTC. The complete variable domain, with remaining parts taken from reference TRBV11-2 and TRBJ2-7, reads EAGVAQSPRYKIIEKRQSVAFWCNPISGHATLYWYQQILGQGPKLLIQFQNNGVVDDSQLPKDRFSAERLKGVDSTLKIQPAKLEDSAVYLCASSLGVAQGAGEQYFGPGTRLTVT.

The gene calls are TRBV5-4 and TRBJ1-2; D may be TRBD1 (6 bases). Germline CDR1 reads SGHNT; CDR2 reads YYREEE (reference sequence). This CDR3 is 15 amino acids long. V was trimmed by 4 bases and J by 2 bases, leaving 15 bases between them. The CDR3 nucleotides are TGTGCCAGCAGCACCCAAGGACAGCCGAACTATGGCTACACCTTC. Protein: CASSTQGQPNYGYTF.

The rearrangement joins TRBV18 to TRBJ2-3; 11 bases agree with TRBD2. The CDR3 consists of 18 residues. The junction had 5 bases not matched to a gene; V was cut back by 0 bases and J by 0 bases. Germline CDR1 reads KGHSH; CDR2 reads LQKENI. The CDR3 DNA reads TGTGCCAGCTCACCACCACGACTAGCGGGGATTAGCACAGATACGCAGTATTTT. This gives the protein CASSPPRLAGISTDTQYF.

The rearrangement joins TRBV6-5 to TRBJ1-1; TRBD1 aligns across 7 bases. The CDR3 spans 13 residues. The J segment lost 10 bases and the V segment lost 2 bases, leaving 7 bases of the junction unmatched. Germline V gives CDR1 MNHEY, CDR2 SVGAGI. CDR3 nucleotide sequence: TGTGCCAGCAGTTACGGCAGGGGGGACGGAGCTTTCTTT. Translation gives CASSYGRGDGAFF.

The chain recombines TRBV29-1 with TRBJ1-6, with a weak D call TRBD1 (6 bases). Germline lookup yields CDR1 SQVTM and CDR2 ANQGSEA. Trimming cost V 5 bases and J 6 bases, with 17 bases left between them. The CDR3 is 15 amino acids. The CDR3 sequence is CSVIVTGEFNSPLHF. CDR3 nucleotide sequence: TGCAGCGTTATCGTGACAGGAGAATTTAATTCACCCCTCCACTTT.

V and J are TRBV9 and TRBJ2-5, with D perhaps matching TRBD1 (6 bases). Judging by the DNA end, TRBJ2-7 fits better; the J call may be wrong. The CDR3 runs 15 residues. Looked up from germline, CDR1 is SGDLS and CDR2 is YYNGEE. CDR3: CASSVEGTWVSEQYF. In nucleotides, the CDR3 is TGTGCCAGCAGCGTAGAGGGGACATGGGTGAGCGAGCAGTACTTC.

V usage is TRBV7-2 and J usage is TRBJ1-4; 11 nucleotides match TRBD1. Germline values: CDR1 SGHTA, CDR2 FQGNSA. Losses at the gene ends were 5 bases for V and 6 bases for J; bases not matched to a gene: 8. CDR3 length equals 16 residues. The CDR3 DNA sequence: TGTGCCAGCAGCCAGAGGACAGGGGGCGGGGATGAAAAACTGTTTTTT. It is translated as CASSQRTGGGDEKLFF.

The genes are TRBV6-5 and TRBJ2-2; tentative D call: TRBD2 (6 bases). The CDR3 loop spans 15 amino acids. Trimming removed 0 bases at V and 6 bases at J, with 11 bases between. Germline values: CDR1 MNHEY, CDR2 SVGAGI. As DNA, the CDR3 is TGTGCCAGCAGTTACTCCTTGGGGGGATCCGGGGAGCTGTTTTTT. Its protein product is CASSYSLGGSGELFF.

The genes are TRBV5-5 and TRBJ2-2, with no clear D. CDR3 length: 14 residues. V lost 6 bases and J lost 4, with 13 bases in between. Germline V gene lookup returns CDR1 SGHKS and CDR2 YYEKEE (reference sequence). This CDR3 is CASTSVLATGELFF. In DNA form, the CDR3 reads TGTGCCAGCACCTCGGTGTTAGCCACCGGGGAGCTGTTTTTT.

The J gene is TRBJ2-5, the V gene TRBV9; 7 positions agree with TRBD2. Trimming cost V 4 bases and J 1 base; bases outside gene matches: 13. The CDR3 spans 17 residues. Germline values: CDR1 SGDLS, CDR2 YYNGEE. The CDR3 loop reads CASSPGWGGPLQETQYF. In nucleotides, the CDR3 is TGTGCCAGCAGCCCAGGATGGGGGGGTCCCCTCCAAGAGACCCAGTACTTC. The whole variable domain, filled in from reference TRBV9 and TRBJ2-5, reads DSGVTQTPKHLITATGQRVTLRCSPRSGDLSVYWYQQSLDQGLQFLIQYYNGEERAKGNILERFSAQQFPDLHSELNLSSLELGDSALYFCASSPGWGGPLQETQYFGPGTRLLVL.

The chain links TRBV7-9 to TRBJ2-3, with a weak D call TRBD2 (5 bases). Trimming shortened V by 5 bases and J by 0 bases, and 6 bases separated the two germline ends. The CDR3 runs to 13 residues. Germline V gene lookup returns CDR1 SEHNR and CDR2 FQNEAQ (reference sequence). In DNA, the CDR3 is TGTGCCAGCAGCCGGGGTAGCACAGATACGCAGTATTTT. As protein: CASSRGSTDTQYF.

This clone showed up just a few times. The chain employs TRBV4-1 and TRBJ2-1; TRBD2 aligns across 12 bases. The CDR3 is made up of 15 amino acids. Germline CDR1 is MGHRA and CDR2 is YSYEKL. Trimming took 6 bases from V and 6 from J; bases not matched to a gene: 6. CDR3 nucleotide sequence: TGCGCCAGCAGGAGCGGACTAGCGGGGTCCAATGAGCAGTTCTTC. Protein sequence: CASRSGLAGSNEQFF.

About this clone itself: The same CDR3 is also encoded by other DNA sequences in this sample. V usage is TRBV5-1 and J usage is TRBJ2-3; 11 bases line up with TRBD2. CDR1 is SGHRS and CDR2 is YFSETQ in the germline V gene. The J segment lost 4 bases and the V segment lost 1 base, leaving 2 bases of the junction unmatched. The CDR3 spans 15 residues. Here the CDR3 DNA reads TGCGCCAGCAGCTTGACTAGCGGGGGTGCAGATACGCAGTATTTT. Translation: CASSLTSGGADTQYF.

The J gene is TRBJ1-1, the V gene TRBV2, with 7 bases aligning to TRBD1. The J segment lost 4 bases and the V segment lost 4 bases, leaving 12 bases of the junction unmatched. The CDR3 contains 16 residues. In germline, CDR1 is SNHLY, CDR2 FYNNEI. CDR3 residues: CASSALRQGWGTEAFF. CDR3 nucleotides: TGTGCCAGCAGTGCGCTAAGACAGGGATGGGGCACTGAAGCTTTCTTT. Combining the CDR3 with reference TRBV2 and TRBJ1-1 gives the whole variable domain EPEVTQTPSHQVTQMGQEVILRCVPISNHLYFYWYRQILGQKVEFLVSFYNNEISEKSEIFDDQFSVERPDGSNFTLKIRSTKLEDSAMYFCASSALRQGWGTEAFFGQGTRLTVV.

The CDR3 DNA is TGTGCCAGCAGTTACTCGTACGCCCCGAGCTACGAGCAGTACTTC. It specifies CASSYSYAPSYEQYF. The chain has TRBV6-5 and TRBJ2-7; D call uncertain. V dropped 0 bases and J dropped 3 bases, with 12 bases sitting between them. Germline CDR1 is MNHEY and CDR2 is SVGAGI. This CDR3 region has 15 residues.

This clone was picked up one time. V usage is TRBV19 and J usage is TRBJ2-2; 9 bases map to TRBD1. Looked up from germline, CDR1 is LNHDA and CDR2 is SQIVND (reference sequence). The CDR3 spans 15 residues. Losses at the gene ends were 5 bases for V and 4 bases for J; bases not matched to a gene: 5. The CDR3 reads CASSPRQGVTGELFF. The CDR3 bases are TGTGCCAGTAGTCCTCGACAGGGGGTCACCGGGGAGCTGTTTTTT.